These 27 T cell receptor beta chains were all obtained from the same sample, sequenced in a study of T cells in Graves' hyperthyroidism and ophthalmopathy. Amplification targeted TCR beta CDR3 regions from RNA transcripts. The study used the HTBI primer set for a first-round RT-PCR of the TCR CDR3. TCRdb re-derived calls from the multiplex PCR reads in MiXCR, one entry per CDR3 protein. Here the sample spans about 600,000 distinct CDR3 sequences, 13% to 15% being singletons. The sample comprised blood. These receptors all stem from a woman aged 45-60 years with Graves' ophthalmopathy.

The table lists this clonotype with many counts. V is TRBV5-4 and J is TRBJ2-1; tentatively, D is TRBD1 or TRBD2 (6 bases each). The CDR3 runs to 15 residues. The V and J ends lost 2 bases and 8 bases respectively, with 17 bases between them. CDR1 and CDR2 from the germline V gene are SGHNT and YYREEE (reference sequence). The CDR3: CASSFGGPLGDEQFF. In nucleotides, the CDR3 is TGTGCCAGCAGCTTTGGGGGGCCCTTGGGGGATGAGCAGTTCTTC.

This clonotype was seen many times. The CDR3 protein is CASRRPRGNTEAFF. For the CDR3, the DNA is TGTGCCAGCAGGCGTCCCCGGGGGAACACTGAAGCTTTCTTT. V is TRBV28 and J is TRBJ1-1; no definite D call. Trimming removed 6 bases at V and 1 base at J, with 12 bases between. Germline V lookup: CDR1 MDHEN, CDR2 SYDVKM. This CDR3 spans 14 amino acids. Using reference TRBV28 and TRBJ1-1 for the parts outside the CDR3, the full variable domain is DVKVTQSSRYLVKRTGEKVFLECVQDMDHENMFWYRQDPGLGLRLIYFSYDVKMKEKGDIPEGYSVSREKKERFSLILESASTNQTSMYLCASRRPRGNTEAFFGQGTRLTVV.

Many counts were recorded for this clonotype. V and J are TRBV2 and TRBJ2-5, with D possibly being TRBD2 (5 bases). The CDR3 totals 13 residues. Deletions cut 7 bases from V and 2 bases from J, with 11 bases between. Germline V gene sequence: CDR1 SNHLY, CDR2 FYNNEI. CDR3 DNA: TGTGCCAGCAATTTAAGCGGACAAGAGACCCAGTACTTC. Its protein product is CASNLSGQETQYF.

This clonotype appeared many times. The rearrangement uses TRBV4-2 and TRBJ2-5, with 8 bases aligning to TRBD2. J lost 3 bases, V lost 2 bases, and 5 bases had no gene match. Per germline, CDR1 LGHNA and CDR2 YNFKEQ. The CDR3 has 15 residues. The CDR3 region is CASSQRGRTKETQYF. CDR3 in DNA: TGTGCCAGCAGCCAACGCGGGAGGACCAAAGAGACCCAGTACTTC.

Notes on this clonotype: A read error may be the cause here, since a much bigger clone is one base away. The chain uses TRBV20-1 and TRBJ2-7; 10 nucleotides line up with TRBD2. The better agreement between TRBJ2-1 and the DNA end casts doubt on the J call. The CDR3 contains 14 residues. Germline V gene sequence: CDR1 DFQATT, CDR2 SNEGSKA (reference sequence). Here the CDR3 reads CSATGTSDSYEQFF. For the CDR3, the DNA is TGCAGTGCTACCGGGACTAGCGACTCCTACGAGCAGTTCTTC.

As concerns this clonotype: Given a much more abundant clone one base away, this may be a read error. The chain joins TRBV11-2 to TRBJ2-3, with TRBD1 matching 8 bases. Germline V gene lookup returns CDR1 SGHAT and CDR2 FQNNGV. The CDR3 runs to 16 residues. J gave up 2 bases and V 2 bases, and 6 bases lay outside the gene matches. Here the CDR3 reads CASSLLRTGPTDTQYF. CDR3 in DNA: TGTGCCAGCAGCTTATTACGGACAGGGCCCACAGATACGCAGTATTTT. The variable domain in full, with the rest retrieved from reference TRBV11-2 and TRBJ2-3, is EAGVAQSPRYKIIEKRQSVAFWCNPISGHATLYWYQQILGQGPKLLIQFQNNGVVDDSQLPKDRFSAERLKGVDSTLKIQPAKLEDSAVYLCASSLLRTGPTDTQYFGPGTRLTVL.

This clonotype showed up just a few times. The genes are TRBV5-1 and TRBJ1-1; D uncertain. The germline V gene encodes CDR1 SGHRS and CDR2 YFSETQ. Trimming cost V 3 bases and J 5 bases, with 14 bases left between them. The CDR3 length is 14 residues. CDR3 in amino acids: CASSSSRSATEAFF. The CDR3 DNA is TGCGCCAGCAGCTCGTCCCGTTCGGCAACTGAAGCTTTCTTT.

Remarks on this clonotype: Relative to the germline gene, one junction end is altered; a read error may explain this. The rearrangement uses TRBV4-1 and TRBJ1-5; a possible D gene is TRBD1 (5 bases). The CDR3 has 17 amino acids. Germline CDR1 is MGHRA and CDR2 is YSYEKL. In nucleotides, the CDR3 is TGCGCCGGCAGCCAAACCACCCGCCCCCTCAGGGATCAGCCCCAGCATTTT. Amino acids: CAGSQTTRPLRDQPQHF.

In this sample, this clonotype turned up many times. The J gene is TRBJ1-5, the V gene TRBV5-1; D might be TRBD1 (5 bases). The ends were cut back, 0 bases at V and 5 bases at J, with 12 bases in the middle. Germline CDR1 and CDR2: SGHRS and YFSETQ. This CDR3 is built from 15 residues. The CDR3 loop reads CASSLAAGLDQPQHF. For the CDR3, the DNA is TGCGCCAGCAGCTTGGCGGCAGGGTTAGATCAGCCCCAGCATTTT.

This clonotype was seen a handful of times. The chain joins TRBV12-3 or TRBV12-4 to TRBJ1-2; weak D call: TRBD1 (6 bases). The V gene lost 3 bases and the J gene lost 8 bases, with 19 bases spanning the gap. The CDR3 has 15 amino acids. CDR3 sequence (DNA): TGTGCCAGCAGTTTTTTGGTGGACAGCAAGGGGGGCTACACCTTC. This translates into CASSFLVDSKGGYTF.

At least ten counts were recorded for this clonotype. This chain joins TRBV20-1 and TRBJ2-7; D call uncertain. Germline V lookup: CDR1 DFQATT, CDR2 SNEGSKA (reference sequence). This CDR3 is built from 12 residues. V was trimmed by 5 bases and J by 1 base, leaving 9 bases between them. The CDR3 nucleotides are TGCAGTGCTCCAGCAGATTCCTACGAGCAGTACTTC. The encoded protein is CSAPADSYEQYF.

At least ten counts were recorded for this clonotype. The chain couples TRBV2 to TRBJ1-1; perhaps TRBD1 as D (6 bases). This CDR3 region has 12 residues. Per the germline V gene, CDR1 is SNHLY and CDR2 is FYNNEI. The V and J ends lost 7 bases and 13 bases respectively, with 19 bases between them. CDR3 coding DNA: TGTGCCAGCACTGGGACAAAACCACCAGGTTTCTTT. It specifies CASTGTKPPGFF.

The chain has TRBV12-3 or TRBV12-4 and TRBJ1-2; D might be TRBD1 (6 bases). This CDR3 has 12 amino acids. Trimming took off 6 bases at V and 13 bases at J, with 18 bases between the two ends. The DNA of the CDR3 is TGTGCCAGCAGCCCTACCAGGGGCACTTTCACCTTC. Encoded protein: CASSPTRGTFTF.

This clonotype has at least ten counts. The CDR3, as DNA: TGCAGCGTGGCTACCTCGGGACTAGCGCCCAATGAGCAGTTCTTC. It specifies CSVATSGLAPNEQFF. The V and J genes are TRBV29-1 and TRBJ2-1, with 10 nucleotides matching TRBD2. Looked up from germline, CDR1 is SQVTM and CDR2 is ANQGSEA. The CDR3 runs to 15 residues. The V segment lost 6 bases and the J segment 6 bases; nucleotides outside the gene matches: 11.

This clonotype turned up a few times. The chain recombines TRBV9 with TRBJ2-3, with TRBD2 identical over 7 bases. Germline CDR1 reads SGDLS; CDR2 reads YYNGEE. CDR3 size: 16 residues. J gave up 4 bases and V 0 bases, and 8 bases lay outside the gene matches. The CDR3 DNA sequence: TGTGCCAGCAGCGTAGACTATGGGAGGGGCTCAGATACGCAGTATTTT. This codes for CASSVDYGRGSDTQYF. Drawing the rest from reference TRBV9 and TRBJ2-3, the complete variable domain is DSGVTQTPKHLITATGQRVTLRCSPRSGDLSVYWYQQSLDQGLQFLIQYYNGEERAKGNILERFSAQQFPDLHSELNLSSLELGDSALYFCASSVDYGRGSDTQYFGPGTRLTVL.

This clonotype turned up a few times. The rearrangement uses TRBV4-1 and TRBJ2-1; 10 nucleotides agree with TRBD2. V gave up 3 bases and J gave up 6 bases; unmatched junction bases: 5. The germline V gene encodes CDR1 MGHRA and CDR2 YSYEKL. The CDR3 spans 15 residues. The CDR3 DNA follows: TGCGCCAGCAGCCAGAGCGGGAGGGCCCGCAATGAGCAGTTCTTC. It encodes CASSQSGRARNEQFF.

The chain carries TRBV7-2 and TRBJ1-5; D is unclear. CDR1 is SGHTA and CDR2 is FQGNSA in the germline V gene. V was shortened by 4 bases and J by 2 bases, with 15 bases between the two germline ends. The CDR3 is 16 amino acids. This chain's CDR3 is CASSSSLSKGNQPQHF. CDR3 bases: TGTGCCAGCAGCTCAAGCCTCAGTAAGGGCAATCAGCCCCAGCATTTT.

V is TRBV29-1 and J is TRBJ2-7; 10 bases fit TRBD2. The CDR3 consists of 15 residues. V lost 4 bases, J lost 3 bases, and 9 bases stayed unmatched. Germline-derived CDR1 and CDR2 are SQVTM and ANQGSEA. The CDR3 DNA is TGCAGCGTTGGCTTTTGGGGACTAGCGTACTACGAGCAGTACTTC. It specifies CSVGFWGLAYYEQYF.

This clonotype was seen only a few times. The rearrangement uses TRBV20-1 and TRBJ2-3; TRBD2 might be the D (5 bases). This CDR3 is built from 15 residues. The V and J ends lost 1 base and 0 bases respectively, with 11 bases between them. CDR1 DFQATT and CDR2 SNEGSKA come from the germline V gene (reference sequence). CDR3 sequence (DNA): TGCAGTGCTAGAGTCCCAGCGGCTAGCACAGATACGCAGTATTTT. It yields the protein CSARVPAASTDTQYF.

This clonotype came up many times. The chain employs TRBV27 and TRBJ2-1, with 11 nucleotides matching TRBD2. Per the germline V gene, CDR1 is MNHEY and CDR2 is SMNVEV (reference sequence). The CDR3 extends over 15 amino acids. V shed 5 bases, J shed 8 bases, and the junction held 8 bases outside the gene matches. The CDR3 region has the DNA TGTGCCAGCAGTCAGCTAGCGGGAGGATTCGATGAGCAGTTCTTC. This translates into CASSQLAGGFDEQFF.

This clonotype was picked up many times. The V gene is TRBV20-1, the J gene TRBJ2-5; D possibly corresponds to TRBD2 (5 bases). CDR3 length: 15 amino acids. The germline V gene encodes CDR1 DFQATT and CDR2 SNEGSKA (reference sequence). V was shortened by 1 base and J by 0 bases, with 12 bases between the two germline ends. In DNA, the CDR3 is TGCAGTGCTAGAGTAATGACTAACTACCAAGAGACCCAGTACTTC. This sequence encodes CSARVMTNYQETQYF.

This clonotype was detected only a few times. In nucleotides, the CDR3 is TGTGCCAGCAGCCAACTAGACAGGGGGCGCACGAATGAGCAGTTCTTC. This encodes CASSQLDRGRTNEQFF. The rearrangement uses TRBV4-2 and TRBJ2-1; 10 positions match TRBD1. The germline V gene encodes CDR1 LGHNA and CDR2 YNFKEQ. Trimming cost V 2 bases and J 7 bases; bases outside gene matches: 8. This CDR3 is built from 16 residues.

The chain links TRBV7-3 to TRBJ1-4, with 7 bases lining up with TRBD1. The V gene's germline CDR1 is SGHTA and CDR2 FQGTGA. The CDR3 loop spans 15 amino acids. Trimming at V came to 7 bases and at J to 4 bases, leaving 9 bases not matched to a gene. Here the CDR3 reads CASTPEGAHNEKLFF. The CDR3, as DNA: TGTGCCAGCACCCCGGAGGGGGCGCATAATGAAAAACTGTTTTTT.

This clonotype has at least ten counts. The V call is TRBV2, the J call TRBJ2-1, with 9 positions matching TRBD1. The germline V gene encodes CDR1 SNHLY and CDR2 FYNNEI. V trimming: 5 bases; J trimming: 1 base; junction bases outside the gene matches: 3. The CDR3 is made up of 15 amino acids. CDR3 amino acids: CASSTDRGSYNEQFF. The CDR3 DNA reads as TGTGCCAGCAGTACTGACAGGGGGTCCTACAATGAGCAGTTCTTC.

This clonotype has more than one count but fewer than ten. CDR3 protein: CASRSNRGRYEQYF. In DNA form, the CDR3 reads TGTGCCAGCAGATCAAACAGGGGGCGGTACGAGCAGTACTTC. J is TRBJ2-7 and V is TRBV7-9; TRBD1 agrees at 9 bases. J gave up 4 bases and V 6 bases, and 7 bases lay outside the gene matches. Germline CDR1 is SEHNR and CDR2 is FQNEAQ (reference sequence). This CDR3 is 14 amino acids long.

This clonotype occurred many times. This chain connects TRBV2 to TRBJ1-1; weak D call: TRBD1 (6 bases). The V gene lost 2 bases and the J gene lost 1 base, with 11 bases spanning the gap. Germline V lookup: CDR1 SNHLY, CDR2 FYNNEI. The CDR3 extends over 15 amino acids. The CDR3 reads CASSETWTANTEAFF. In DNA, the CDR3 is TGTGCCAGCAGTGAAACCTGGACAGCGAACACTGAAGCTTTCTTT.

The chain carries TRBV19 and TRBJ2-2, with 9 positions matching TRBD1. The CDR3 runs to 15 residues. Germline CDR1 is LNHDA and CDR2 is SQIVND (reference sequence). The junction had 7 bases not matched to a gene; V was cut back by 5 bases and J by 6 bases. The DNA of the CDR3 is TGTGCCAGTAGTCTCTGGACAGGGGACGCCGGGGAGCTGTTTTTT. Translation: CASSLWTGDAGELFF.